The clone carrying this T cell receptor beta chain was picked up a small number of times. The sample carries other DNA sequences with the same CDR3. Participants were placed into cohorts based on the clinical history they reported. The sample is drawn from a study of blood T cell repertoires in COVID-19. V lost 5 bases to trimming and J lost 3 bases, with 13 bases between them. Germline assignment: CDR1 SEHNR and CDR2 FQNEAQ (reference sequence). The CDR3 contains 14 residues. In the study's own analysis: Reference gene primer amplification in the assay estimated nucleated cell counts. Sequenced by immunoSEQ multiplex PCR; TCRdb stores in-frame clones only, minus some. That table supplies the V and J calls and clone size; D and trimming were determined from the DNA. The sample shows fewer than 250,000 clones, around four fifths of them seen only once.

The clonotype was recovered from a woman aged 50 to 60 who had been exposed to COVID-19. The sample taken for sequencing was PBMCs or T cells enriched from blood (not recorded which). The V and J genes are TRBV7-9 and TRBJ1-2; D is unresolved. CDR3 sequence: CASSPAGGDYGYTF. Written as DNA, the CDR3 is TGTGCCAGCAGCCCCGCAGGCGGGGACTATGGCTACACCTTC.